The TCR beta chain under discussion was sequenced for a study of molecular identifiers for immune sequencing clone quantification. Between about 19,000 and 1,000,000 sorted cells, with 10%, 30% or 50% RNA, yielded naive CD8 libraries. Study-wide findings and caveats: Clonotypes topping 20 RNA copies carried over 98% of effector molecules but under 1% of naive ones. Highly expanded clone sizes could be underestimated by identical TCR molecules sharing a barcode.

This clonotype was counted at least ten times. What it binds is not known. TCRdb redid the calling of the PCR reads with MiXCR, one entry per CDR3 protein. The profile shows fewer than 350,000 distinct CDR3 sequences, about a fifth of them singletons. The clonotype was recovered from a human donor in good health. Some libraries in this study had Jurkat cell RNA spiked in. The sequenced sample was naive CD8+ T cells from blood, with Jurkat cell RNA spiked in. Subset here: FACS-sorted CD8+CD4-CCR7+CD45RA+ naive T cells.

The CDR3 reads CSVEVHGTLGQQYF. The DNA for the CDR3 is TGCAGCGTTGAAGTTCACGGGACCCTCGGCCAGCAGTACTTC. The rearrangement uses TRBV29-1 and TRBJ2-7, with D possibly called TRBD1 or TRBD2 (5 bases each). Germline CDR1 and CDR2: SQVTM and ANQGSEA. The V gene lost 1 base and the J gene lost 8 bases, with 18 bases spanning the gap. The CDR3 contains 14 residues.